This T cell receptor (beta chain) comes out of a study of blood T cell repertoires in COVID-19. The CDR3 totals 15 residues. J gave up 9 bases and V 5 bases, and 12 bases lay outside the gene matches. Germline V CDR1 and CDR2: SEHNR, FQNEAQ (reference sequence). Recruitment covered 20 to 25 US areas and drew participants whose ages spanned 18 to 89 years. What the recovered Cohort 3 donors had was two negative PCRs, clearance, or symptom resolution. How the authors handled the data: For nucleated cells, counts were estimated from reference gene primer amplification. TCRdb's copy holds only in-frame clones and misses some; the assay was immunoSEQ multiplex PCR. From that table come the V and J calls and clone size; the DNA was used to work out D and trimming. The repertoire holds 140,000 to 150,000 clones, with roughly 80% as singletons.

This TCR came from a woman in her forties or fifties who had recovered from COVID-19. The chain employs TRBV7-9 and TRBJ2-1; TRBD2 agrees at 8 bases. The sequencing input was PBMCs or T cells enriched from blood (not recorded which). CDR3 sequence (DNA): TGTGCCAGCAGCAATCGGGGGGGCCTCAATAGTGAGCAGTTCTTC. This sequence encodes CASSNRGGLNSEQFF.